Listed below are T cell receptor beta chains from one sample, sequenced in a study of post-analysis software for immune sequencing data. Each CDR3 protein gets one entry after TCRdb re-called the PCR reads with MiXCR. Of approximately 730,000 distinct CDR3 sequences in the sample, 30% are singletons; the top ten hold about 0.5%. Specimen: blood. All receptors come from a girl aged 10-17 years with multiple sclerosis. Each CDR3 is given with its conserved first and last residue. Each record gives: clone size, V gene, D gene, J gene, CDR3 protein, CDR3 DNA. D genes are given only for firm matches. Rows give clone size only sometimes, using once, few, many, or a class for an expanded clone.

clone size: NA; V gene: TRBV7-2; D gene: NA; J gene: TRBJ2-1; CDR3 protein: CASSLVVGPNEQFF; CDR3 DNA: TGTGCCAGCAGCTTGGTAGTCGGACCCAATGAGCAGTTCTTC
clone size: once; V gene: TRBV6-2/TRBV6-3; D gene: NA; J gene: TRBJ1-1; CDR3 protein: CASSYGRGNTEAFF; CDR3 DNA: TGTGCCAGCAGTTATGGCAGGGGCAACACTGAAGCTTTCTTT
clone size: many; V gene: TRBV7-2; D gene: TRBD2; J gene: TRBJ2-5; CDR3 protein: CASSIASGQETQYF; CDR3 DNA: TGTGCCAGCAGCATCGCTAGCGGCCAAGAGACCCAGTACTTC
clone size: NA; V gene: TRBV27; D gene: NA; J gene: TRBJ2-7; CDR3 protein: CASSLFSGYEQYF; CDR3 DNA: TGTGCCAGCAGTTTATTCTCGGGCTACGAGCAGTACTTC
clone size: few; V gene: TRBV20-1; D gene: TRBD1; J gene: TRBJ2-5; CDR3 protein: CSAGGQGTKTQYF; CDR3 DNA: TGCAGTGCTGGAGGACAGGGGACGAAGACCCAGTACTTC
clone size: NA; V gene: TRBV5-1; D gene: NA; J gene: TRBJ2-5; CDR3 protein: CASSLSAGLGETQYF; CDR3 DNA: TGCGCCAGCAGCTTGTCTGCGGGGCTGGGGGAGACCCAGTACTTC
clone size: NA; V gene: TRBV28; D gene: NA; J gene: TRBJ2-7; CDR3 protein: CASPPPDARNYEQYF; CDR3 DNA: TGTGCCAGCCCGCCCCCTGACGCCAGGAACTACGAGCAGTACTTC
clone size: NA; V gene: TRBV14; D gene: NA; J gene: TRBJ1-1; CDR3 protein: CASSQERDWLDGGKAFF; CDR3 DNA: TGTGCCAGCAGCCAAGAAAGAGACTGGCTGGATGGAGGGAAAGCTTTCTTT
clone size: NA; V gene: TRBV24-1; D gene: TRBD2; J gene: TRBJ2-1; CDR3 protein: CATSDSSTSRIPRQFF; CDR3 DNA: TGTGCCACCAGTGATTCGTCGACTAGCAGGATCCCCCGTCAGTTCTTC
clone size: few; V gene: TRBV7-9; D gene: NA; J gene: TRBJ2-7; CDR3 protein: CASSPVDGLLEQYF; CDR3 DNA: TGTGCCAGCAGCCCCGTGGACGGCCTTCTCGAGCAGTACTTC
clone size: NA; V gene: TRBV18; D gene: NA; J gene: TRBJ1-1; CDR3 protein: CASSPPTVGTEAFF; CDR3 DNA: TGTGCCAGCTCACCACCGACTGTGGGCACTGAAGCTTTCTTT
clone size: NA; V gene: TRBV7-9; D gene: NA; J gene: TRBJ1-1; CDR3 protein: CASSLVQAPHEAFF; CDR3 DNA: TGTGCCAGCAGCTTAGTGCAGGCTCCGCATGAAGCTTTCTTT
clone size: NA; V gene: TRBV5-5; D gene: TRBD1; J gene: TRBJ2-7; CDR3 protein: CASSTTPRDRGAYEQYF; CDR3 DNA: TGTGCCAGCAGCACAACACCCCGGGACAGGGGCGCCTACGAGCAGTACTTC
clone size: few; V gene: TRBV12-3/TRBV12-4; D gene: NA; J gene: TRBJ2-7; CDR3 protein: CASSLKRGPYEQYF; CDR3 DNA: TGTGCCAGCAGTTTAAAGAGGGGCCCCTACGAGCAGTACTTC
clone size: many; V gene: TRBV29-1; D gene: NA; J gene: TRBJ1-2; CDR3 protein: CSARDRNYGYTF; CDR3 DNA: TGCAGCGCTAGGGACCGAAACTATGGCTACACCTTC
clone size: NA; V gene: TRBV4-2; D gene: TRBD2; J gene: TRBJ2-7; CDR3 protein: CASGLGTIGGSYEQYF; CDR3 DNA: TGTGCCAGCGGCCTAGGGACTATTGGCGGGTCCTACGAGCAGTACTTC
clone size: few; V gene: TRBV5-1; D gene: TRBD2; J gene: TRBJ2-1; CDR3 protein: CASSSGLAGGLNEQFF; CDR3 DNA: TGCGCCAGCAGCTCAGGACTAGCGGGAGGATTGAATGAGCAGTTCTTC
clone size: few; V gene: TRBV20-1; D gene: NA; J gene: TRBJ2-4; CDR3 protein: CSASEGAKNIQYF; CDR3 DNA: TGCAGTGCTAGTGAGGGGGCCAAAAACATTCAGTACTTC
clone size: once; V gene: TRBV20-1; D gene: NA; J gene: TRBJ1-6; CDR3 protein: CSARDGGRRNYNSPLHF; CDR3 DNA: TGCAGTGCTAGAGATGGCGGCCGCCGAAACTATAATTCACCCCTCCACTTT
clone size: few; V gene: TRBV7-9; D gene: NA; J gene: TRBJ2-6; CDR3 protein: CASSLGVAANVLTF; CDR3 DNA: TGTGCCAGCAGCCTCGGGGTAGCTGCCAACGTCCTGACTTTC
clone size: NA; V gene: TRBV6-2/TRBV6-3; D gene: TRBD2; J gene: TRBJ2-1; CDR3 protein: CASSYRTSGTTYNEQFF; CDR3 DNA: TGTGCCAGCAGCTATCGGACTAGCGGGACTACCTACAATGAGCAGTTCTTC
clone size: NA; V gene: TRBV29-1; D gene: NA; J gene: TRBJ2-2; CDR3 protein: CSAGVAATGELFF; CDR3 DNA: TGCAGCGCTGGTGTAGCGGCCACCGGGGAGCTGTTTTTT
clone size: NA; V gene: TRBV5-1; D gene: TRBD2; J gene: TRBJ2-1; CDR3 protein: CASSLAGTSGRDNEQIF; CDR3 DNA: TGCGCCAGCAGCTTGGCTGGGACTAGCGGGAGGGACAATGAGCAGATCTTC
clone size: few; V gene: TRBV27; D gene: NA; J gene: TRBJ1-2; CDR3 protein: CASAFRGQSYGYTF; CDR3 DNA: TGTGCCAGCGCTTTTCGAGGACAGTCATATGGCTACACCTTC
clone size: NA; V gene: TRBV7-2; D gene: NA; J gene: TRBJ1-1; CDR3 protein: CASRNRQGTQAFF; CDR3 DNA: TGTGCCAGCAGGAATCGTCAGGGGACACAAGCTTTCTTT
clone size: few; V gene: TRBV28; D gene: NA; J gene: TRBJ2-7; CDR3 protein: CASSLGDRPYEQYF; CDR3 DNA: TGTGCCAGCAGTTTAGGCGACAGACCCTACGAGCAGTACTTC
clone size: NA; V gene: TRBV7-8; D gene: NA; J gene: TRBJ2-1; CDR3 protein: CAGSQEAGSYNEQFF; CDR3 DNA: TGTGCCGGCAGCCAGGAGGCCGGCTCCTACAATGAGCAGTTCTTC
clone size: NA; V gene: TRBV7-2; D gene: TRBD2; J gene: TRBJ2-3; CDR3 protein: CASSWTSGSSSDTQYF; CDR3 DNA: TGTGCCAGCAGTTGGACTAGCGGGAGTTCGTCAGATACGCAGTATTTT
clone size: many; V gene: TRBV20-1; D gene: NA; J gene: TRBJ2-7; CDR3 protein: CSAHIRDTSTYEQYF; CDR3 DNA: TGCAGTGCCCACATTCGGGATACCTCGACCTACGAGCAGTACTTC
clone size: many; V gene: TRBV29-1; D gene: NA; J gene: TRBJ2-5; CDR3 protein: CSAEAWGPGETQYF; CDR3 DNA: TGCAGCGCGGAGGCATGGGGCCCAGGAGAGACCCAGTACTTC
clone size: few; V gene: TRBV6-2/TRBV6-3; D gene: NA; J gene: TRBJ2-1; CDR3 protein: CASSYLSLALYNEQFF; CDR3 DNA: TGTGCCAGCAGTTACCTATCGCTAGCGCTCTACAATGAGCAGTTCTTC
clone size: NA; V gene: TRBV5-1; D gene: TRBD2; J gene: TRBJ2-1; CDR3 protein: CASSPGLAGGRVWNEQFF; CDR3 DNA: TGCGCCAGCAGCCCGGGACTAGCGGGGGGGCGAGTCTGGAATGAGCAGTTCTTC
clone size: few; V gene: TRBV6-5; D gene: NA; J gene: TRBJ2-3; CDR3 protein: CASSQGLIYTDTQYF; CDR3 DNA: TGTGCCAGCAGTCAGGGACTTATATACACAGATACGCAGTATTTT
clone size: few; V gene: TRBV20-1; D gene: NA; J gene: TRBJ2-1; CDR3 protein: CSASHGPGQFF; CDR3 DNA: TGCAGTGCTTCACACGGCCCTGGGCAGTTCTTC
clone size: NA; V gene: TRBV28; D gene: NA; J gene: TRBJ1-1; CDR3 protein: CASSLVELNTEAFF; CDR3 DNA: TGTGCCAGCAGCCTAGTGGAACTGAACACTGAAGCTTTCTTT
clone size: NA; V gene: TRBV20-1; D gene: NA; J gene: TRBJ2-3; CDR3 protein: CSAPSWRTDTQYF; CDR3 DNA: TGCAGTGCCCCCTCCTGGCGCACAGATACGCAGTATTTT
clone size: NA; V gene: TRBV20-1; D gene: NA; J gene: TRBJ2-7; CDR3 protein: CSARDFRVYEQYF; CDR3 DNA: TGCAGTGCTAGAGATTTCCGGGTTTACGAGCAGTACTTC
clone size: NA; V gene: TRBV4-1; D gene: NA; J gene: TRBJ1-6; CDR3 protein: CASSPKGTPPGSPLHF; CDR3 DNA: TGCGCCAGCAGCCCTAAGGGGACCCCCCCGGGTTCACCCCTCCACTTT
clone size: NA; V gene: TRBV7-8; D gene: NA; J gene: TRBJ2-5; CDR3 protein: CASSDWDRVETQYF; CDR3 DNA: TGTGCCAGCAGCGACTGGGATCGGGTTGAGACCCAGTACTTC
clone size: few; V gene: TRBV6-6; D gene: TRBD2; J gene: TRBJ2-3; CDR3 protein: CASSRLLAGDESDTQYF; CDR3 DNA: TGTGCCAGCAGTCGTCTACTAGCGGGAGATGAGTCAGATACGCAGTATTTT
clone size: NA; V gene: TRBV3-1; D gene: NA; J gene: TRBJ2-3; CDR3 protein: CASSPQLGGDTQYF; CDR3 DNA: TGTGCCAGCAGCCCCCAGTTAGGGGGGGATACGCAGTATTTT
clone size: few; V gene: TRBV4-2; D gene: NA; J gene: TRBJ1-5; CDR3 protein: CASSRTESNQPQHF; CDR3 DNA: TGTGCCAGCAGCCGCACGGAGAGCAATCAGCCCCAGCATTTT
clone size: few; V gene: TRBV6-5; D gene: NA; J gene: TRBJ2-1; CDR3 protein: CASSYDYYNEQFF; CDR3 DNA: TGTGCCAGCAGTTACGACTACTACAATGAGCAGTTCTTC
clone size: few; V gene: TRBV7-2; D gene: TRBD2; J gene: TRBJ2-7; CDR3 protein: CASSLARLAGMSSYEQYF; CDR3 DNA: TGTGCCAGCAGCTTAGCGCGGCTAGCGGGAATGAGCTCCTACGAGCAGTACTTC
clone size: NA; V gene: TRBV11-2; D gene: NA; J gene: TRBJ1-2; CDR3 protein: CASSLDSGHLNYGYTF; CDR3 DNA: TGTGCCAGCAGCTTAGATTCCGGACACCTTAACTATGGCTACACCTTC
clone size: NA; V gene: TRBV20-1; D gene: TRBD1; J gene: TRBJ1-1; CDR3 protein: CSARGTGSNTEAFF; CDR3 DNA: TGCAGTGCCAGGGGGACAGGATCTAACACTGAAGCTTTCTTT
clone size: NA; V gene: TRBV11-1; D gene: TRBD2; J gene: TRBJ2-2; CDR3 protein: CASSLGRGGNTGELFF; CDR3 DNA: TGTGCCAGCAGCTTAGGACGGGGGGGGAACACCGGGGAGCTGTTTTTT
clone size: NA; V gene: TRBV19; D gene: TRBD2; J gene: TRBJ2-4; CDR3 protein: CASSLGGVAKNIQYF; CDR3 DNA: TGTGCCAGTAGTTTGGGGGGGGTAGCCAAAAACATTCAGTACTTC
clone size: NA; V gene: TRBV7-9; D gene: TRBD1; J gene: TRBJ2-7; CDR3 protein: CASSRPGTGSYEQYF; CDR3 DNA: TGTGCCAGCAGCCGACCCGGGACAGGGTCCTACGAGCAGTACTTC
clone size: few; V gene: TRBV20-1; D gene: NA; J gene: TRBJ2-1; CDR3 protein: CSANKRNEQFF; CDR3 DNA: TGCAGTGCTAACAAGCGCAATGAGCAGTTCTTC
clone size: NA; V gene: TRBV12-3/TRBV12-4; D gene: NA; J gene: TRBJ1-2; CDR3 protein: CASSLTHYGYTF; CDR3 DNA: TGTGCCAGCAGTCTCACGCACTATGGCTACACCTTC
clone size: NA; V gene: TRBV3-1; D gene: TRBD1; J gene: TRBJ1-2; CDR3 protein: CASSRTFRDSNYGYTF; CDR3 DNA: TGTGCCAGCAGCCGGACCTTTAGGGACAGTAACTATGGCTACACCTTC
clone size: few; V gene: TRBV12-3/TRBV12-4; D gene: NA; J gene: TRBJ2-7; CDR3 protein: CASAAGGSQYF; CDR3 DNA: TGTGCCAGCGCCGCCGGGGGCTCTCAGTACTTC
clone size: NA; V gene: TRBV29-1; D gene: TRBD2; J gene: TRBJ2-7; CDR3 protein: CSVRGLAGEKDEQYF; CDR3 DNA: TGCAGCGTTAGAGGACTAGCGGGAGAAAAGGACGAGCAGTACTTC
clone size: NA; V gene: TRBV20-1; D gene: NA; J gene: TRBJ2-7; CDR3 protein: CSAAPGGWYNEQYF; CDR3 DNA: TGCAGTGCAGCACCAGGAGGGTGGTACAATGAGCAGTACTTC
clone size: NA; V gene: TRBV20-1; D gene: NA; J gene: TRBJ2-7; CDR3 protein: CSASGRFDYEQYF; CDR3 DNA: TGCAGTGCTAGCGGACGGTTCGACTACGAGCAGTACTTC
clone size: NA; V gene: TRBV5-1; D gene: NA; J gene: TRBJ1-4; CDR3 protein: CASSYRTDYNEKLFF; CDR3 DNA: TGCGCCAGCAGCTATAGGACAGATTATAATGAAAAACTGTTTTTT